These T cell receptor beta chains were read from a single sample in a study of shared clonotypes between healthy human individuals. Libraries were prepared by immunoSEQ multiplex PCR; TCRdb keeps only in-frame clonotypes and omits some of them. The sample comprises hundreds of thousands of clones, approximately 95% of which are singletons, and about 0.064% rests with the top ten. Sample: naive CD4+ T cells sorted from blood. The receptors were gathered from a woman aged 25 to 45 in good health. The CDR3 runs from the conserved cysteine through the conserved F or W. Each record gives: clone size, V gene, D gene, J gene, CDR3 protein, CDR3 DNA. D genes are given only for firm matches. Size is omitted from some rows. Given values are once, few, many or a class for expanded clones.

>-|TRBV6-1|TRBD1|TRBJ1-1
CATRGPYTEAFF
TGTGCCACCAGGGGGCCCTACACTGAAGCTTTCTTT
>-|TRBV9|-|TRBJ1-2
CASSVETRAGVNYGYTF
TGTGCCAGCAGCGTAGAAACTCGGGCAGGAGTTAACTATGGCTACACCTTC
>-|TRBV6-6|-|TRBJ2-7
CASSYFRPGGGEQYF
TGTGCCAGCAGTTACTTTAGGCCGGGTGGGGGAGAGCAGTACTTC
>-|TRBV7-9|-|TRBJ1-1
CASSSFMGAGTEAFF
TGTGCCAGCAGCTCCTTTATGGGGGCCGGCACTGAAGCTTTCTTT
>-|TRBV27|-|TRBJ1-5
CASNKGLGSDKDSNQPQHF
TGTGCCAGCAATAAGGGTCTTGGGTCGGACAAGGATAGCAATCAGCCCCAGCATTTT
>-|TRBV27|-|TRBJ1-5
CASSLWAGTDQPQHF
TGTGCCAGCAGTTTGTGGGCAGGCACTGATCAGCCCCAGCATTTT
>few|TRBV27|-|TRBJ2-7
CARSSEQYF
TGTGCCAGGTCGTCCGAGCAGTACTTC
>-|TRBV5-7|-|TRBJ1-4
CASSTKPSANEKLFF
TGTGCCAGCAGCACGAAACCCTCGGCTAATGAAAAACTGTTTTTT
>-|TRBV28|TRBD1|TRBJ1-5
CASSRYGQGLVSPNQPQHF
TGTGCCAGCAGTCGATACGGACAGGGCCTAGTCAGTCCCAATCAGCCCCAGCATTTT
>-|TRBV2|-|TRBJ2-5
CASRGRGETQYF
TGTGCCAGCAGGGGTCGAGGGGAGACCCAGTACTTC
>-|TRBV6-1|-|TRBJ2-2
CASSGRVNTGELFF
TGTGCCAGCAGTGGCCGGGTGAACACCGGGGAGCTGTTTTTT
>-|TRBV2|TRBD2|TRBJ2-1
CASGLAVYNEQFF
TGTGCCAGCGGACTAGCGGTTTACAATGAGCAGTTCTTC
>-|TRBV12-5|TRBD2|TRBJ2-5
CASGSGGEGETQYF
TGTGCTAGTGGGTCCGGGGGGGAGGGTGAGACCCAGTACTTC
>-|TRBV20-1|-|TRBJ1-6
CSASDSPHLHF
TGCAGTGCCTCGGACAGCCCACACCTCCACTTT
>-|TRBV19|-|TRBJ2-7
CASSTIGRGSTYEQYF
TGTGCCAGTAGTACTATCGGACGGGGGTCTACCTACGAGCAGTACTTC
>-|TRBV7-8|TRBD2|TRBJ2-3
CASSLERGSTDTQYF
TGTGCCAGCAGCTTAGAGCGGGGGAGCACAGATACGCAGTATTTT
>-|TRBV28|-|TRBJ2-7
CASSTNRPSSPKEQYF
TGTGCCAGCAGTACAAACAGGCCCAGTTCACCGAAAGAGCAGTACTTC
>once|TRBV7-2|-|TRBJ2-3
CASRRDGTALDTQYF
TGTGCCAGCCGACGAGATGGGACCGCGCTAGATACGCAGTATTTT
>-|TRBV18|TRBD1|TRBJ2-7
CASSPLPPGQGGYEQYF
TGTGCCAGCTCACCTCTGCCCCCCGGACAGGGGGGGTACGAGCAGTACTTC
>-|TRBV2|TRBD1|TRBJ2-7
CASSRNTGQGSYEQYF
TGTGCCAGCAGTCGCAATACCGGACAGGGTTCCTACGAGCAGTACTTC